Reported below is one T cell receptor beta chain. Its target is unknown. Germline loops: CDR1 SNHLY, CDR2 FYNNEI. After removal of 6 bases from V and 7 bases from J, the junction contained 6 bases not matched to a gene. CDR3 length: 13 amino acids. This sample stems from a study of T cell clones after liver transplantation. Overall study: Tolerance: complete withdrawal held at least one year, liver enzymes staying within twice normal. Whole-study results and caveats: Post-transplant, graft-donor-reactive CD4 TCRbeta sequences in blood dropped significantly in 5 of 8 subjects.

Using immunoSEQ multiplex PCR, the repertoire was profiled, and TCRdb retains in-frame clones only, with some absent. The sample shows about 120,000 clones, 75% to 95% of them seen only once. The TCR originated in a human patient who received a liver transplant. Some of the T cells may derive from the graft donor. The chain links TRBV2 to TRBJ2-7, with TRBD1 matching over 10 bases. Material: CD4+ T cells from blood, obtained 12 months after liver transplant. CDR3 protein: CASSDRGLGEQYF. As DNA, the CDR3 is TGTGCCAGCAGCGACAGGGGGCTGGGGGAGCAGTACTTC.